A single TCR beta chain is shown here with its context. In its sample, this clone was seen a few times. Its antigen remains unidentified. Qualities for individual bases were not recorded, and no much larger clone is one base off. The cohort consisted of 600 or so healthy bone marrow donors. At the time of sampling, all cohort members were nominally healthy, though unrecorded immune exposures were likely present. The donor tested CMV seropositive and was one of the 289 seropositive cohort members. Each donor provided a peripheral blood sample, and peripheral blood mononuclear cells were used for TCR beta sequencing. The Qiagen DNeasy Blood Extraction Kit was used to extract genomic DNA from the blood cell samples. Library prep was done by the immunoSEQ multiplex PCR assay. For the multiplex PCR, a mixture combining 60 forward primers for TCR Vbeta segments and 13 reverse primers for TCR Jbeta segments was used. The CDR3 region of rearranged TCR beta genes was amplified from genomic DNA by a multiplex PCR assay. Amplified TCR beta libraries were sequenced as 87-base-pair reads on the Illumina HiSeq System. The original pipeline was this. In a later analysis, 70 million to 95 million unique TCR beta chains were counted across the roughly 610 repertoires, and roughly 10 million of these chains were shared by at least two donors. To remove PCR and sequencing errors, raw reads were error-corrected and collapsed into unique sequences using a nearest-neighbor algorithm that merged closely related sequences. To assign V, D and J gene segments, CDR3 sequences were aligned to IMGT reference sequences. For a sequence to be retained, a match of at least six nucleotides was required to both a V gene segment and a J gene segment. Rearrangements were called productive when the CDR3 lacked stop codons and stayed in frame with V and J; all others were non-productive. Following IMGT convention, CDR3 was defined as the stretch from the second conserved V-encoded cysteine to the conserved J-encoded phenylalanine. In an earlier analysis of more than 550 of the donors, sequences lacking an unambiguous match to a single V gene segment were excluded. An earlier analysis of approximately 590 of the donors called V segments functional above 56.7% productive rearrangements and segregating when the between-donor standard deviation exceeded 5%. A statistical classification framework was developed to diagnose cytomegalovirus status using the catalog of TCR beta chain sequences. V and J gene assignment, in a later analysis, came from comparing TCR nucleotide sequences with IMGT/GENE-DB human TR gene sequences. In a later analysis, CDR3 sequences and most-parsimonious VDJ recombination scenarios were assigned using the TCRdist pipeline. In a later analysis, each TCR beta chain was defined by its CDR3 amino acid sequence together with its V-gene family, and reads without a unique V-gene family were excluded. To address suspected cross-contamination and a sequencing artifact, a later analysis removed some 620 highly shared, low-generation-probability nucleotide sequences. In a later analysis, a clonal expansion index for each public chain was calculated from normalized within-repertoire ranks of inferred template counts. In a later analysis, generation probabilities were computed using a VDJ recombination model fitted to out-of-frame rearrangements, and the results were checked against IGoR. In a later analysis, TCR-TCR, TCR-HLA and TCR-CMV co-occurrence was scored with hypergeometric tests, and a repertoire-size bias correction was applied to TCR pairs. To estimate false discovery rates, a later analysis permuted the HLA or CMV assignments 20 times. In a later analysis, co-occurring TCRs were grouped using DBSCAN, with TCRdist sequence similarity added in when clustering inside HLA-allele-positive subsets. Repertoires with fewer than 30,000 or more than 120,000 public chains were left out of co-occurrence clustering, as were several repertoires with anomalous nucleotide sharing. The table comes from immuneACCESS by way of TCRdb, which keeps in-frame sequences with V and J called. Part of the clones is missing from these tables; in studies checked, under half for an unresolved V gene and the rest for unknown reasons. The D gene and trimming were derived from the DNA, and the V and J assignments and clone size from that table. The sample table contains more than 100,000 clones; only one count was recorded for around two thirds of them. The ten biggest clones cover roughly 8.6% of the sample.

This specimen comes from a study of cytomegalovirus exposure and HLA in healthy donors (dated by TCRdb to 2015 to 2018). Background on the whole study: In an earlier analysis of 587 of the donors, less than 350 Gb of sequence data and 90 million to 120 million unique TCR beta sequences from about 190 million T cells were reported. Roughly 300 gigabases of sequencing data and roughly 90 million unique TCR sequences were included in an early release covering about 700 HLA-typed donors. Of the roughly 400 genotyped donors, over 65% fell in the genetic ancestry cluster associated with self-reported Caucasian donors. The study was designed to test whether signatures of past pathogen exposure could be identified by cataloging public T cell receptors. The T cell repertoires of around 730 subjects were profiled by immunosequencing and related to cytomegalovirus serostatus. Besides the first cohort of hundreds of subjects, a separate validation cohort made up of 120 different subjects was used. The study combined high-throughput TCR immunosequencing, statistical association of individual TCRs with disease status, and machine learning to predict cytomegalovirus infection status. A later analysis re-examined previously published TCR beta repertoires from over 500 donors and added high-resolution HLA genotyping to investigate patterns of TCR occurrence. Rather than drawing on any new phenotypic data, the later analysis identified candidate immune exposures from TCR beta sequences and the way those sequences occurred across donors. An earlier analysis of fewer than 750 of the donors used high-throughput TCR beta sequencing to judge whether each TCR beta V gene segment behaved as functional or pseudogenic. Donor age, sex, ethnicity and CMV serostatus were compiled together with the repertoire data. A later genetic analysis took genome-wide SNP genotypes for about 55% of the roughly 700 donors and used that subset as a discovery cohort. Every discovery cohort repertoire had been produced on one sequencing platform. Both class I and class II loci were covered by HLA typing, at four-digit resolution. Typing coverage differed by locus: A, B, C, DRB1 and DQB1 were typed in about 620-630 donors, DQA1 in roughly 510, DPA1 in around 610, and DPB1 in 450 to 480. Four to six DR-DQ haplotypes were handled as single units for association and clustering because linkage in the cohort was strong. Among 350 to 400 genotyped donors of the cohort, an average of about 240,000 unique TCR beta nucleotide sequences were sequenced per donor, around a sixth of them non-productive.

Sequences SGHRS (CDR1) and YFSETQ (CDR2) are obtained from the germline V gene. The CDR3 spans 14 residues, from the cysteine through the phenylalanine. Only CDR3 DNA remains: 42 bases, in frame from the first base. Trimming costs V 0 bases and J 3 bases, and their ends lie 8 bases apart. On the study overall, not on this receptor specifically: According to a later genetic analysis, donors in an Asian-associated ancestry cluster had fewer N-insertions in productive TCRs than the approximately 710-donor mean. In a later analysis, TCR association rates were found to vary across HLA loci, with the most associated TCRs seen for DRB1 alleles and the fewest for HLA-C alleles. Correlated functional status among segregating V segments might reflect linkage disequilibrium, but an unknown experimental factor could not be ruled out. The classifier was reported to diagnose cytomegalovirus status with high specificity and sensitivity in both the original and validation cohorts. Some IMGT-functional V segments, including TRBV6-2 and TRBV6-3, could not be distinguished by the 87-base-pair reads and were therefore excluded. Across donors, most TCR sequences were observed very rarely, whereas some public TCRs were present in many individuals. Because counts were too low, roughly 17 rarely observed V segments, including chromosome 9 orphons, were left out of the earlier analysis of 500 to 750 of the donors. Specific HLA alleles were associated with 16,951 TCR beta sequences at a false discovery rate of 0.05 in a later analysis. In an earlier analysis of more than 450 of the donors, most TCR beta V segments were observed in productive rearrangements about 90% or about 30% of the time, broadly matching IMGT annotations. A total of 164 TCR beta chains were listed by the study as associated with cytomegalovirus. Sequencing depth was assumed to be roughly uniform across donors in the presence/absence analyses, though that assumption may not hold. In a later genetic analysis, a missense DCLRE1C variant was associated with V-gene and J-gene trimming of TCR beta chains, and the association was replicated in an independent cohort. A cluster of highly shared sequence variants was judged likely to represent a technical artifact of the sequencing pipeline. It was suggested by the authors that the approach could potentially be generalized to other disease states and immunological phenotypes. CMV serostatus was the only immune exposure information available for the cohort. Only TCR beta chains were sequenced in this cohort, and the absence of alpha or paired-chain data limited detectable features. In a later analysis, several top co-occurrence clusters were reported to appear linked to parvovirus B19, influenza, CMV and Epstein-Barr virus. A later analysis found that HLA-associated TCR beta chains were more clonally expanded and had lower generation probabilities than equally common non-associated chains. Because some donors lacked HLA typing at each locus, the association tests relied only on the typed subset. When HLA alleles, especially DR and DQ, strongly co-occurred, attributing TCR associations to individual alleles was difficult. A further reported finding was that TCR beta sequences accurately predicted the HLA-A and HLA-B alleles for most subjects in the first cohort. According to a later analysis, most CMV-associated TCR beta chains appeared to be HLA-restricted, and the HLA associations seemed to be driven largely by CMV exposure. In vitro tests confirmed that a few of the cytomegalovirus-associated TCR beta chains recognize cytomegalovirus antigens.

The specimen was PBMCs. The clonotype was recovered from a woman aged 35 to 49 in good health and CMV-seropositive. Here the chain combines TRBV5-1 and TRBJ2-3, with no confidently assigned D gene. CDR3 region: CASSLAYATDTQYF. The nucleotide sequence is given as TGCGCCAGCAGCTTGGCCTATGCGACAGATACGCAGTATTTT.